This is a list of T cell receptor beta chains from one sample in a study of blood T cell repertoires in COVID-19. This table comes from immunoSEQ multiplex PCR, and its TCRdb copy is limited to in-frame clones, with some not included. The profile shows about 240,000 clones, around 86% of them singletons. Sequenced: peripheral blood. These receptors were taken from a woman of 80 years or more with COVID-19, enrolled during active disease. CDR3s include the opening cysteine and the closing phenylalanine or tryptophan. Each record gives: D gene, J gene, clone size, V gene, CDR3 DNA, CDR3 protein. A D gene is named only where the DNA matches it firmly. Some rows mark clone size as missing; the rest say once, few, many or name a class of expanded clone.

TRBD1 | TRBJ2-1 | - | TRBV24-1 | TGTGCCACCAGTACAGGGGAACGACGGAGTGAGCAGTTCTTC | CATSTGERRSEQFF
- | TRBJ1-2 | - | TRBV19 | TGTGCCAGTAGTGAACCGGGTCGGGGGTACACCTTC | CASSEPGRGYTF
TRBD1 | TRBJ2-5 | - | TRBV9 | TGTGCCAGCAGCAGGGGGCTAGAGACCCAGTACTTC | CASSRGLETQYF
- | TRBJ2-3 | - | TRBV5-1 | TGCGCCAGCAGCTGGCAGGTTAGCACAGATACGCAGTATTTT | CASSWQVSTDTQYF
TRBD1 | TRBJ2-7 | - | TRBV2 | TGTGCCAGCAAAGGACAGGGGTTCTACGAGCAGTACTTC | CASKGQGFYEQYF
- | TRBJ2-1 | - | TRBV2 | TGTGCCAGCAGTTCATCCTCATTGGTAGCGGAGCAGTTCTTC | CASSSSSLVAEQFF
TRBD2 | TRBJ2-1 | - | TRBV6-5 | TGTGCCAGCAACCTAGCGGGGGATAATGAGCAGTTCTTC | CASNLAGDNEQFF
- | TRBJ1-3 | - | TRBV27 | TGTGCCAGCAGGGGACTCGACAGCTCTGGAAACACCATATATTTT | CASRGLDSSGNTIYF
TRBD2 | TRBJ2-2 | - | TRBV6-1 | TGTGCCAGCAGTGGGCGACTAGCGGGGAACAACGCGAACACCGGGGAGCTGTTTTTT | CASSGRLAGNNANTGELFF
TRBD1 | TRBJ2-3 | - | TRBV2 | TGTGCCAGCGGTGGACAGGGGCTAGATACGCAGTATTTT | CASGGQGLDTQYF
- | TRBJ1-1 | - | TRBV19 | TGTGCCAGTAGTGCAACAGGGATCACTGAAGCTTTCTTT | CASSATGITEAFF
- | TRBJ1-2 | - | TRBV12-3/TRBV12-4 | TGTGCCAGCAGTTTCCGGGGATACTATGGCTACACCTTC | CASSFRGYYGYTF
TRBD1 | TRBJ1-5 | - | TRBV2 | TGTGCCAGCACCACGGACAGGGTGGGCAATCAGCCCCAGCATTTT | CASTTDRVGNQPQHF
- | TRBJ1-4 | - | TRBV28 | TGTGCCAGCAGTTTACCCTTGACAGGCCCAGAAAAACTGTTTTTT | CASSLPLTGPEKLFF
TRBD1 | TRBJ2-2 | - | TRBV5-1 | TGCGCCAGCAGTTTCAGGGGGCCCACTTCGAACACCGGGGAGCTGTTTTTT | CASSFRGPTSNTGELFF
- | TRBJ1-1 | - | TRBV30 | TGTGCCTGGAGTCAACAGATGAACACTGAAGCTTTCTTT | CAWSQQMNTEAFF
- | TRBJ1-1 | - | TRBV7-2 | TGTGCCAGCAGTCGACAGGTAAACACTGAAGCTTTCTTT | CASSRQVNTEAFF
- | TRBJ2-3 | - | TRBV19 | TGTGCCAGTAGTAGAGTAGCGGCGTACACAGATACGCAGTATTTT | CASSRVAAYTDTQYF
- | TRBJ1-5 | - | TRBV7-3 | TGTGCCAGCAGCGCCCAGGGTCGGCAGCCCCAGCATTTT | CASSAQGRQPQHF
- | TRBJ2-7 | - | TRBV11-2 | TGTGCCAGCAGCTTAGATGTACTGTACTACGAGCAGTACTTC | CASSLDVLYYEQYF
- | TRBJ1-1 | - | TRBV28 | TGTGCCAGCAGGCGGCGGGACGTCTTCATGAACACTGAAGCTTTCTTT | CASRRRDVFMNTEAFF
- | TRBJ1-2 | - | TRBV2 | TGTGCCAGCAGTGAATCAGGGTACGGTGGCTACACCTTC | CASSESGYGGYTF
- | TRBJ2-3 | once | TRBV6-5 | TGTGCCAGCAGTTCCGGGATAATAGATACGCAGTATTTT | CASSSGIIDTQYF
TRBD1 | TRBJ2-7 | - | TRBV30 | TGTGCCTGGAGGAGACAGGGAATCCCTTACGAGCAGTACTTC | CAWRRQGIPYEQYF
- | TRBJ2-1 | - | TRBV15 | TGTGCCACCAGGACCGACAGGTTGTTCTACAATGAGCAGTTCTTC | CATRTDRLFYNEQFF
TRBD1 | TRBJ1-2 | - | TRBV18 | TGTGCCAGCTCCCCTCAGGGGGACAGGGGATCTCCGAAAAACTATGGCTACACCTTC | CASSPQGDRGSPKNYGYTF
- | TRBJ2-7 | - | TRBV28 | TGTGCCAGCAGTTTGACAGGTAGGGCCTACGAGCAGTACTTC | CASSLTGRAYEQYF
- | TRBJ2-7 | - | TRBV21-1 | TGTGCCAGCAGCAGCGCTACCCCCTACGAGCAGTACTTC | CASSSATPYEQYF
TRBD1 | TRBJ2-3 | - | TRBV7-4 | TGTGCCAGCAGCTTCAGCCTTAGTAGTGGATTCGGGACAGGGAGCACAGATACGCAGTATTTT | CASSFSLSSGFGTGSTDTQYF
TRBD1 | TRBJ2-2 | - | TRBV5-1 | TGCGCCAGCACCAGACAGGGGGCGGCGAACACCGGGGAGCTGTTTTTT | CASTRQGAANTGELFF
- | TRBJ1-5 | - | TRBV12-3/TRBV12-4 | TGTGCCAGCAGCCTTCAGAGCAATCAGCCCCAGCATTTT | CASSLQSNQPQHF
- | TRBJ2-3 | few | TRBV10-3 | TGTGCCATCAGGCCGGGGGTCACAGATACGCAGTATTTT | CAIRPGVTDTQYF
- | TRBJ1-2 | once | TRBV10-3 | TGTGCCATCAGAGGGGACTCCGGGGCTTATGGCTACACCTTC | CAIRGDSGAYGYTF
TRBD1 | TRBJ1-1 | few | TRBV5-6 | TGTGCCAGCAGCCGTTACAGGGGGAGCACTGAAGCTTTCTTT | CASSRYRGSTEAFF
- | TRBJ2-2 | - | TRBV29-1 | TGCAGCGTTGATGTAACAGGGAACACCGGGGAGCTGTTTTTT | CSVDVTGNTGELFF
TRBD1 | TRBJ1-4 | - | TRBV15 | TGTGCCACCAGCATAACAGGGGCGGATAAACTGTTTTTT | CATSITGADKLFF
TRBD1 | TRBJ2-1 | - | TRBV23-1 | TGCGCCAGCAGTCAATCCTACGGGAAGGTGGACAGGGCGAGCTCCTACAATGAGCAGTTCTTC | CASSQSYGKVDRASSYNEQFF
- | TRBJ1-6 | - | TRBV7-8 | TGTGCCAGCAGCTTAGAAAGGGACACACCCCTCCACTTT | CASSLERDTPLHF
- | TRBJ1-1 | few | TRBV12-3/TRBV12-4 | TGTGCCAGCAGTTTCCAGTTCCGCACTGAAGCTTTCTTT | CASSFQFRTEAFF
- | TRBJ2-5 | - | TRBV6-2/TRBV6-3 | TGTGCCAGCAGTTTTAGAGAGACCCAGTACTTC | CASSFRETQYF
- | TRBJ1-6 | - | TRBV11-3 | TGTGCCAGCAGCTCGCACCCAGGTTCACCCCTCCACTTT | CASSSHPGSPLHF
- | TRBJ1-1 | - | TRBV6-2/TRBV6-3 | TGTGCCAGCAGTTTTAACTGGGCACGAGCTTTCTTT | CASSFNWARAFF
- | TRBJ2-7 | - | TRBV5-4 | TGTGCCAGCAGCTTGGGCGGGTTACTCTCCTACGAGCAGTACTTC | CASSLGGLLSYEQYF
- | TRBJ1-1 | - | TRBV6-6 | TGTGCCAGCAGTTACTCGATGGCCACTGAAGCTTTCTTT | CASSYSMATEAFF
- | TRBJ2-7 | - | TRBV6-2/TRBV6-3 | TGTGCCAGCAGTTGGGACGGGAGTACCTACGAGCAGTACTTC | CASSWDGSTYEQYF
TRBD1 | TRBJ1-2 | few | TRBV27 | TGTGCCAGCAGTTCCCGGGACAGGTCCACTAACTATGGCTACACCTTC | CASSSRDRSTNYGYTF
- | TRBJ2-4 | - | TRBV6-2/TRBV6-3 | TGTGCCAGCAGTTACTCGATTTACAGGGGCCGCGGGGAGGACATTCAGTACTTC | CASSYSIYRGRGEDIQYF
TRBD2 | TRBJ2-7 | few | TRBV29-1 | TGCAGCGTAGCGGGAGAGGTGGGCGAGCAGTACTTC | CSVAGEVGEQYF
- | TRBJ1-2 | - | TRBV7-3 | TGTGCCAGCAGCATGACAGGCTACGATGGCTACACCTTC | CASSMTGYDGYTF
- | TRBJ1-4 | - | TRBV14 | TGTGCCAGCAGCCCCTCTCGGGCGCAGGGGCACGGGCAACTGTTTTTT | CASSPSRAQGHGQLFF
TRBD1 | TRBJ2-7 | once | TRBV28 | TGTGCCAGCAGTTTATGGGCAGGGGGAAGCTCCTACGAGCAGTACTTC | CASSLWAGGSSYEQYF
- | TRBJ1-2 | - | TRBV28 | TGTGCCAGCAGTTTGGGTGGGCAGTATCGCGGCTACACCTTC | CASSLGGQYRGYTF
- | TRBJ2-7 | - | TRBV5-6 | TGTGCCAGCAGCTTAAACAGGGCCTGGTCCTACGAGCAGTACTTC | CASSLNRAWSYEQYF
TRBD2 | TRBJ2-2 | - | TRBV6-6 | TGTGCCAGCAGTTTGAGCGGGAGCGGCACCGGGGAGCTGTTTTTT | CASSLSGSGTGELFF
TRBD1 | TRBJ1-1 | - | TRBV30 | TGTGCCTGGAGTCACAGGGGTAGGGACACTGAAGCTTTCTTT | CAWSHRGRDTEAFF
- | TRBJ2-2 | - | TRBV5-5 | TGTGCCAGCAGTCCCTTATTTTCGGGGGAGCTGTTTTTT | CASSPLFSGELFF
- | TRBJ2-7 | - | TRBV28 | TGTGCCAGCACCTCGACAGGCCAATACGAGCAGTACTTC | CASTSTGQYEQYF
TRBD1 | TRBJ1-4 | - | TRBV4-3 | TGCGCCAGCAGCCAAGATTACAGGGGAGCGTCGGAAAAACTGTTTTTT | CASSQDYRGASEKLFF